Described below is a single TCR beta chain sequence and its context. The antigen this receptor binds is unknown. Within one base of it there is no much larger clone, and no base qualities were kept. The data derive from a study of OX40 agonist ivuxolimab in advanced cancers. Turning to the overall study: The costimulatory receptor OX40 (CD134) was targeted by ivuxolimab, a fully human IgG2 agonistic monoclonal antibody. The paper describes the monotherapy dose-escalation part (N ≈ 51 patients) of the phase I trial of ivuxolimab. In the dose-escalation cohort, about four fifths of patients were male, and the mean age was 60 years with a range of about 23 to 79. Three dose-escalation patients achieved partial responses, one with hepatocellular carcinoma and two with cutaneous melanoma. Among the approximately 50 dose-escalation patients, approximately 20 had hepatocellular carcinoma, 15 or so melanoma, 9 renal cell carcinoma and 9 head and neck cancer. Intravenous ivuxolimab was administered to patients every 2 weeks at six dose levels: 0.01, 0.1, 0.3, 1.5, 3 and 10 mg/kg. The point of sequencing TCRbeta in the periphery was to test whether ivuxolimab changed TCR sequence diversity and drove clonal T-cell expansion. Patients were allowed to have had prior anti-PD-1, anti-PD-L1 or anti-CTLA-4 therapy, and about 40% of the dose-escalation patients had been treated with checkpoint inhibitors. General study outcomes and caveats: Clonal expansion of both CD4+ and CD8+ blood T cells was observed from baseline to week 6 at doses 0.1 to 3.0 mg/kg. The antigen specificity of the peripheral T cells that underwent clonal expansion was not determined. Low levels of normalized T-cell clonal expansion were also seen in some nonresponding patients. In partial responders in the 0.1-3.0 mg/kg groups, normalized peripheral clonal expansion was found to be among the lowest, especially among CD8+ T cells. On average, CD8+ T cells showed more expanded clones than CD4+ T cells after ivuxolimab.

At the junction V is shortened by 5 bases and J by 5 bases, with 6 bases in between. Including the terminal cysteine and phenylalanine, the CDR3 comprises 11 residues. Only the CDR3 DNA is retained, 33 bases long and in frame from the first base. Based on the germline V gene, the CDR1 and CDR2 sequences are SGHDN and FVKESK. Patients with a history of autoimmune disease or receiving systemic immunosuppression were excluded from the trial. In every dose cohort, peripheral blood was drawn for TCR sequencing at baseline, cycle 4 day 1, and cycle 7 day 1. The samples were taken from a phase I, first-in-human, multicenter, open-label dose-escalation trial of ivuxolimab. Adults with locally advanced or metastatic head and neck squamous cell, hepatocellular, melanoma or renal cell carcinoma were enrolled in the trial. Before TCR sequencing, CD4+ T cells and CD8+ T cells were sorted from peripheral blood as separate populations.

For sequencing of the TCRbeta CDR3 region, genomic DNA was extracted from the sorted cells. The immunoSEQ Assay was used to sequence the TCRbeta CDR3 regions. This immuneACCESS table, as held by TCRdb, lists in-frame sequences with V and J called but not all clones. Of the missing ones, under half trace to an unresolved V gene in checked studies; the others have no known cause. The sample table records approximately 60,000 clones; around 84% of these occur just once. The ten largest clones capture more than 2% of the sample. The TCR comes from an adult with an advanced solid tumor such as melanoma, head and neck, liver or kidney cancer. Material: CD4+ or CD8+ T cells sorted from blood, obtained in a trial of the OX40 agonist ivuxolimab. The chain employs TRBV14 and TRBJ2-5; the D gene identity is not certain. The CDR3 here reads CASSLGETQYF. The DNA is TGTGCCAGCAGCTTGGGGGAGACCCAGTACTTC.